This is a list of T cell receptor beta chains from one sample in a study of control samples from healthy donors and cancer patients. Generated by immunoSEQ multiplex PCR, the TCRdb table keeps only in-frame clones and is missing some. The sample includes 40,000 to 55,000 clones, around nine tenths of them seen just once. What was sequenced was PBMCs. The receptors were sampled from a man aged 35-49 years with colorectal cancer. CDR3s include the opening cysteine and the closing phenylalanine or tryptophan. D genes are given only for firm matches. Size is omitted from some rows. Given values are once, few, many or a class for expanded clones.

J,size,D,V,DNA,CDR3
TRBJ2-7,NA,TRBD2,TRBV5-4,TGTGCCAGCAGCTCGAGACTAGCGGGAGGTCGGTACGAGCAGTACTTC,CASSSRLAGGRYEQYF
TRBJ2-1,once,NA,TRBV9,TGTGCCAGCAGCGTAATTGGGCGGACCGGCCTCAATGAGCAGTTCTTC,CASSVIGRTGLNEQFF
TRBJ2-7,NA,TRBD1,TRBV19,TGTGCCAGTAGTCCGACAGGGGCCTCCTACGAGCAGTACTTC,CASSPTGASYEQYF
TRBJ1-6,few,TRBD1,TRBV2,TGTGCCAGCAGGCGGACAGGGGATAATTCACCCCTCCACTTT,CASRRTGDNSPLHF
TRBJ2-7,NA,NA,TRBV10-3,TGTGCCATCAGTGACGTTCTCAGCTCCTACGAGCAGTACTTC,CAISDVLSSYEQYF
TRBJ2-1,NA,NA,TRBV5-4,TGTGCCAGCAGCTTGGATGGTGAGATAGGGAGGTCAGATGAGCAGTTCTTC,CASSLDGEIGRSDEQFF
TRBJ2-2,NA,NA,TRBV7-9,TGTGCCACCCCCGGTCCTCCGGCGGACACCAGGGAGCTGTTTTTT,CATPGPPADTRELFF
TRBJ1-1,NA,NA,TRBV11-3,TGTGCCAGCAGCCTTGGGGTGAACACTGAAGCTTTCTTT,CASSLGVNTEAFF
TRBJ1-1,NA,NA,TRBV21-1,TGTGCCAGCAGCAATTCTTGGGGGCGGGGTGAAGCTTTCTTT,CASSNSWGRGEAFF
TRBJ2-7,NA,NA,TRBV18,TGTGCCAGCTCGTCTACAGGACCTATTAAATACGAGCAGTACTTC,CASSSTGPIKYEQYF
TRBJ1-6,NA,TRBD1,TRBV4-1,TGCGCCAGCAGCCAAGTGCCGGGACAGTATAATTCACCCCTCCACTTT,CASSQVPGQYNSPLHF
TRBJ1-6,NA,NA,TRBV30,TGTGCCTGGAGGCAGGGCGTAGGCTCACCCCTCCACTTT,CAWRQGVGSPLHF
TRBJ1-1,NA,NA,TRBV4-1,TGCGCCAGCAGCCTCACGGGCCAACGGGGAAACACTGAAGCTTTCTTT,CASSLTGQRGNTEAFF
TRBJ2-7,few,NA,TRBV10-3,TGTGCCATCAGTGAGTCGGGGTGGCGGGGGACAACCTACGAGCAGTACTTC,CAISESGWRGTTYEQYF
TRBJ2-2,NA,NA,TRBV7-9,TGTGCCAGCAGCCCCGACAGGACGAACACCGGGGAGCTGTTTTTT,CASSPDRTNTGELFF
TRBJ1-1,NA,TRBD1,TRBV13,TGTGCCAGCAGCTGGGGGACAGGGGCGAACACTGAAGCTTTCTTT,CASSWGTGANTEAFF
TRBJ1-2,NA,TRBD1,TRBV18,TGTGCCAGCTCACCACCGCTGGGACAGGGGCACTATGGCTACACCTTC,CASSPPLGQGHYGYTF
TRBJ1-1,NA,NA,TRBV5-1,TGCGCCAGCAGCTCCACCCTTTTAAGGGGAATGAACACTGAAGCTTTCTTT,CASSSTLLRGMNTEAFF
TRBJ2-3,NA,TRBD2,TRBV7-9,TGTGCCAGCAGCTTAGTTGGCGGGAGGGCCTCAGATACGCAGTATTTT,CASSLVGGRASDTQYF
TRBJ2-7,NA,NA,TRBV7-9,TGTGCCAGCAGTCCAGGCGAGCAGTACTTC,CASSPGEQYF
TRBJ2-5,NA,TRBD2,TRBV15,TGTGCCACCGGACCGGGACTACGCCCTGGAACCCAGTACTTC,CATGPGLRPGTQYF
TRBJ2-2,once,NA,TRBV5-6,TGTGCCAGCAGCTGGCCTTACACCGGGGAGCTGTTTTTT,CASSWPYTGELFF
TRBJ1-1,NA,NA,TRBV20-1,TGCAGTGCTAGTGAGGTCGCGGGGCGGCTGCCCGCTTTCTTT,CSASEVAGRLPAFF
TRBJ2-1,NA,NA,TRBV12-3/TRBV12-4,TGTGCCAGCAGGTTAAGCTCCTACAATGAGCAGTTCTTC,CASRLSSYNEQFF
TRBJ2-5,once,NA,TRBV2,TGTGCCAGCGGCCCTGGAGAGACCCAGTACTTC,CASGPGETQYF
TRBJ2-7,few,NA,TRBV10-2,TGCGCCAGCAGTGAGTCGACTAGTGCTACCTACGAGCAGTACTTC,CASSESTSATYEQYF
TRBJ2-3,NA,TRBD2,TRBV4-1,TGCGCCAGCAGCCTCTCCCGACTAGCGGATACGCAGTATTTT,CASSLSRLADTQYF
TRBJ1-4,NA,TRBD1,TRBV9,TGTGCCAGCAGCGTGGAACAGGGGGCGCTTAATGAAAAACTGTTTTTT,CASSVEQGALNEKLFF
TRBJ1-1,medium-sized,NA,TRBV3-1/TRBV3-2,TGTGCCAGCAGCCGTCAGGGATTCGAAGCTTTCTTT,CASSRQGFEAFF
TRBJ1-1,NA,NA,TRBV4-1,TGCGCCAGCAGCCAAGATCCGGGAAACACTGAAGCTTTCTTT,CASSQDPGNTEAFF
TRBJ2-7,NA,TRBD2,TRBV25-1,TGTGCCAGCAGTGACCAGAGCGGGAGGAACCCCTACGAGCAGTACTTC,CASSDQSGRNPYEQYF
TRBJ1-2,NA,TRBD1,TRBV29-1,TGCAGCGTTACAGGGGGCAATTTCGATGGCTACACCTTC,CSVTGGNFDGYTF
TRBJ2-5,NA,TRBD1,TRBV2,TGTGCCAGCAGCGCGGACAGGGCTGAGACCCAGTACTTC,CASSADRAETQYF
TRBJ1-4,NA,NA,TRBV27,TGTGCCAGCAGTCCCCTTAAGGGAAAACTGTTTTTT,CASSPLKGKLFF
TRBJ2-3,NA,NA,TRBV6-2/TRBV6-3,TGTGCCAGCAGTTACTCGACTGCCTCACTCGCAGATACGCAGTATTTT,CASSYSTASLADTQYF
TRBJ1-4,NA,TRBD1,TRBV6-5,TGTGCCAGCTTCACTCCGGGACAGGGGTTTGAAAAACTGTTTTTT,CASFTPGQGFEKLFF
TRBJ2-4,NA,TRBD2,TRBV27,TGTGCCAGCAGTGTCAGCCTGGGGACTAGCGGAAACATTCAGTACTTC,CASSVSLGTSGNIQYF
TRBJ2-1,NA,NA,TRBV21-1,TGTGCCAGCAGCCATCCCACCGGGAGGCACTACAATGAGCAGTTCTTC,CASSHPTGRHYNEQFF
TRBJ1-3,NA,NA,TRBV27,TGTGCCAGCAGTCCGCGTCCCGGGACCCGCTCTGGAAACACCATATATTTT,CASSPRPGTRSGNTIYF
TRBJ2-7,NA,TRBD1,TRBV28,TGTGCCAGCAGTTTCGGGACAGGGAACCCCTACGAGCAGTACTTC,CASSFGTGNPYEQYF
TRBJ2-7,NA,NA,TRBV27,TGTGCCAGCAGTTCTTTGGTCGGCGGGGTCTCCTACGAGCAGTACTTC,CASSSLVGGVSYEQYF
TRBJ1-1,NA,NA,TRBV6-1,TGTGCCAGCAGTGGTTGGGGACGGTATGGGAACACTGAAGCTTTCTTT,CASSGWGRYGNTEAFF
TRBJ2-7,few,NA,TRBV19,TGTGCCAGTAGTAGGGAACAGGCCTACGAGCAGTACTTC,CASSREQAYEQYF
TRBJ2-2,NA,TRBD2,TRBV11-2,TGTGCCAGCAGCTTGGGATTAGCGGGAGTGTCCGGGGAGCTGTTTTTT,CASSLGLAGVSGELFF
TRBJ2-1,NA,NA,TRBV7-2,TGTGCCAGCAGCTTAGAGCGTCACAGGGAGCAGTTCTTC,CASSLERHREQFF
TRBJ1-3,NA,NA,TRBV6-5,TGTGCCAGCAGTCCCACAGGTGCTGGAAACACCATATATTTT,CASSPTGAGNTIYF
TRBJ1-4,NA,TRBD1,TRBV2,TGTGCCAGCTTGAAAGGGACAGGCCCGGCCACTAATGAAAAACTGTTTTTT,CASLKGTGPATNEKLFF
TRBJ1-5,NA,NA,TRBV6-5,TGTGCCAGCAGTTCCCAATATAGCAATCAGCCCCAGCATTTT,CASSSQYSNQPQHF
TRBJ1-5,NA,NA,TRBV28,TGTGCCAGCATCTCCGGGGGGGGGCTGAGCAATCAGCCCCAGCATTTT,CASISGGGLSNQPQHF
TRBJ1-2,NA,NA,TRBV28,TGTGCCAGCAGTTTGGGCAGCACCTATGGCTACACCTTC,CASSLGSTYGYTF
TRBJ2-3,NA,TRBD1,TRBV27,TGTGCCAGCAGTTTAGGACAGGGGGTTGTAACAGATACGCAGTATTTT,CASSLGQGVVTDTQYF
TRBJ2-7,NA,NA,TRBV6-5,TGTGCCAGCAGGGCACCGGGGGTCTACGAGCAGTACTTC,CASRAPGVYEQYF
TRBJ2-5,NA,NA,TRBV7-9,TGTGCCAGCAGCTTTTCAGGGGTCGGGGAGACCCAGTACTTC,CASSFSGVGETQYF
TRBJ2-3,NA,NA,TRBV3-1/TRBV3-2,TGTGCCAGCAGCCAAGAAACAGATACGCAGTATTTT,CASSQETDTQYF
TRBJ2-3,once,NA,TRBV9,TGTGCCAGCAGCCCCCAGACAGATACGCAGTATTTT,CASSPQTDTQYF
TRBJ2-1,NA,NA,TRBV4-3,TGCGCCAGCAGCCGTCTGTCGGACGGGAGTCAGTTCTTC,CASSRLSDGSQFF
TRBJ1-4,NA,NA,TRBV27,TGTGCCAGCAGTACCCGCCCTGGGGGAAAAGGAGAAAAACTGTTTTTT,CASSTRPGGKGEKLFF
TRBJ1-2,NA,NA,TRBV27,TGTGCCAGCAGCCCCTCGGCAGGGAGCGACTATGGCTACACCTTC,CASSPSAGSDYGYTF
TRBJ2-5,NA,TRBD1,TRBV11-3,TGTGCCAGCAGATCCGGGACAGAAGAGACCCAGTACTTC,CASRSGTEETQYF